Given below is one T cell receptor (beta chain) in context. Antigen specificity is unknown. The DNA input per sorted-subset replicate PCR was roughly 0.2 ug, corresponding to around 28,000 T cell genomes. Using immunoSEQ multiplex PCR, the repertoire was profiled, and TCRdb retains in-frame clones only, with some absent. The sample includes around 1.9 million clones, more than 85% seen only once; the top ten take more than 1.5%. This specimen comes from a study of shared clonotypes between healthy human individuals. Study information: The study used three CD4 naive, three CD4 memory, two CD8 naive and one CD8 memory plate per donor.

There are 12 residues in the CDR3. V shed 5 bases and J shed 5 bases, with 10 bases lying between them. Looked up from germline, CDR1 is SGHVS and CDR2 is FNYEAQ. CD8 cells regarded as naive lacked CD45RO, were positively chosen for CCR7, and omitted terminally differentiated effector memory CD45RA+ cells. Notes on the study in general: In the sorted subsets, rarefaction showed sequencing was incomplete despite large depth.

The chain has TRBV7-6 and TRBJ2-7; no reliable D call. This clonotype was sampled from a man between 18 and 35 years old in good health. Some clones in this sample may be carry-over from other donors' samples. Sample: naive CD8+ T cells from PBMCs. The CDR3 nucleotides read TGTGCCAGCAGCCCGAAGCCGGACGAGCAGTACTTC. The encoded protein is CASSPKPDEQYF.